Sequencing of this T cell receptor (beta chain) was carried out in a study of CD8 T cells in Susac syndrome. On the study more broadly: Blood was drawn from patients with Susac syndrome. At that point, they were therapy-naive, on corticosteroids, or on intravenous immunoglobulin alone.

The TEMRA cells underwent FACS enrichment, while the CD8+ and CD4+ T cells underwent negative isolation. Random hexamers served to reverse transcribe roughly 0.45 to 1 ug RNA. The method of amplification for TCR beta CDR3 was immunoSEQ multiplex PCR, covering 54 Vbeta and 13 Jbeta. Via MiXCR, TCRdb re-called the immunoSEQ multiplex PCR reads, giving one row per CDR3 protein. The sample holds more than 80,000 distinct CDR3 sequences, around 94% seen once. This clonotype was obtained from a human donor with Susac syndrome. Specimen: CD8+ T cells from PBMCs.

CDR3 nucleotide sequence: TGTGCCAGCAGCTTGGGAGGTGGAGGGTTCGTGACTCAGTACTTC. Protein sequence: CASSLGGGGFVTQYF. The chain combines TRBV5-4 with TRBJ2-4; tentative D call: TRBD2 (6 bases). Germline CDR1 SGHNT, CDR2 YYREEE (reference sequence). This CDR3 is built from 15 residues. Trimming cost V 0 bases and J 12 bases, with 19 bases left between them.